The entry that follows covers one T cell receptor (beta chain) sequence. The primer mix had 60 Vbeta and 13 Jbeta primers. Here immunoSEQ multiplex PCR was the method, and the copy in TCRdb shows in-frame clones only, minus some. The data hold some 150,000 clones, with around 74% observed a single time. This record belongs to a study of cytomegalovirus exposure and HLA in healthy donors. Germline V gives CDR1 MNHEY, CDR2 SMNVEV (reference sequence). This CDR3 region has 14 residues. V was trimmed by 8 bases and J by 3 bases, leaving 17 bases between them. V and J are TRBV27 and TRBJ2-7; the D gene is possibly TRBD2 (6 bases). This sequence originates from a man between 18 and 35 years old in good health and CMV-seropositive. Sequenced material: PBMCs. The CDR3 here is CASVGGFGSYEQYF. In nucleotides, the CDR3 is TGTGCCAGCGTCGGTGGTTTCGGGAGCTACGAGCAGTACTTC.